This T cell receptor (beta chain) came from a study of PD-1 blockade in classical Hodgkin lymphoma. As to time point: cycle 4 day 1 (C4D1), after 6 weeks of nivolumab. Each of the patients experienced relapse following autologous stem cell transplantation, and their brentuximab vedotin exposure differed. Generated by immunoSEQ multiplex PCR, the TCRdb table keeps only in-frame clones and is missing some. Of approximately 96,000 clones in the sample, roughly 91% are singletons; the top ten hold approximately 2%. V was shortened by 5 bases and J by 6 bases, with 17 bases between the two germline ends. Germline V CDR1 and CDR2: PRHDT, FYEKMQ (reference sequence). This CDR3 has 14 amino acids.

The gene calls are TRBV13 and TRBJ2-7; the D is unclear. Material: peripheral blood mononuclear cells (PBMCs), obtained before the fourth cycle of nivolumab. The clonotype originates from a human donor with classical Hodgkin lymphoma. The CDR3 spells CASSPKKLFSEQYF. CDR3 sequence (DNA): TGTGCCAGCAGCCCGAAAAAGCTCTTTTCCGAGCAGTACTTC.